A selection of T cell receptor beta chains follows, all from one sample in a study of cytomegalovirus exposure and HLA in healthy donors. Sequencing used immunoSEQ multiplex PCR; TCRdb keeps in-frame clones, though not all of them. This sample has about 180,000 clones, with roughly 80% found just once. Input material: PBMCs. These receptors all stem from a male donor in good health and CMV-seronegative. Each CDR3 is given with its conserved first and last residue. A D gene is named only where the DNA matches it firmly. The size field is filled for only some rows; it gives once, few, many or a size class.

clone_size j_call d_call v_call cdr3_nt cdr3_aa
- TRBJ1-3 - TRBV28 TGTGCTAGTGACACGAGCTCTGGAAACACCATATATTTT CASDTSSGNTIYF
once TRBJ1-1 - TRBV28 TGTGCCAGCAGACTCCGGGACGGACTACATGAAGCTTTCTTT CASRLRDGLHEAFF
few TRBJ2-2 TRBD2 TRBV7-6 TGTGCCAGCAGCTCGGGACTAGCCGGGGAGCTGTTTTTT CASSSGLAGELFF
few TRBJ2-7 TRBD2 TRBV10-3 TGTGCCATCAGTCCCGGACTAGCCTACGAGCAGTACTTC CAISPGLAYEQYF
- TRBJ2-7 - TRBV11-2 TGTGCCAGCAGCTTAGTTCCGGGAGTGGCCCACGAGCAGTACTTC CASSLVPGVAHEQYF
- TRBJ2-3 - TRBV28 TGTGCCAGCAGTTTGGATCGGCGAAGGGGAACGCAGTATTTT CASSLDRRRGTQYF
- TRBJ1-6 TRBD1 TRBV7-6 TGTGCCAGCAGCCATAGACAGGGGAACTCCTATAATTCACCCCTCCACTTT CASSHRQGNSYNSPLHF
- TRBJ1-1 - TRBV19 TGTGCCAGTAGTCATAAGCTAACGAACACTGAAGCTTTCTTT CASSHKLTNTEAFF
- TRBJ2-1 TRBD1 TRBV4-1 TGCGCCAGCAGCCAACCGGACAGGGCCCTATACAATGAGCAGTTCTTC CASSQPDRALYNEQFF
- TRBJ2-7 - TRBV4-3 TGCGCCAGCAGCCAAGTGCCCGGGACACTCGGCGAGCAGTACTTC CASSQVPGTLGEQYF
- TRBJ2-1 TRBD2 TRBV5-6 TGTGCCAGCAGCTCCGGACTAGCGGGAGCTATCAATGAGCAGTTCTTC CASSSGLAGAINEQFF
- TRBJ2-7 TRBD1 TRBV19 TGTGCCACCAAAGGGGACAGCACCTACGAGCAGTACTTC CATKGDSTYEQYF
- TRBJ2-7 - TRBV9 TGTGCCAGCAGCCCCGGGACTCCTTCCTACGAGCAGTACTTC CASSPGTPSYEQYF
- TRBJ1-2 - TRBV29-1 TGCAGCGTTGAAGTGGCAGTACGGGGCTATGGCTACACCTTC CSVEVAVRGYGYTF
- TRBJ1-4 TRBD1 TRBV30 TGTGCCTGGAGTGGGGGGACAGTTAATGAAAAACTGTTTTTT CAWSGGTVNEKLFF
- TRBJ2-5 - TRBV13 TGTGCCAGCAGCTTAAGTATCGTGGGGGGATTTCAAGAGACCCAGTACTTC CASSLSIVGGFQETQYF
- TRBJ1-2 - TRBV28 TGTGCCAGCAGTCCCCCCAGCAGGGACTATGGCTACACCTTC CASSPPSRDYGYTF
- TRBJ2-1 TRBD2 TRBV27 TGTGCCACCCGGGGCCTAGCGGGAGAGGTTGAGCAGTTCTTC CATRGLAGEVEQFF
- TRBJ1-2 TRBD1 TRBV18 TGTGCCAGCTCACCAGGGACAGGAGACTATGGCTACACCTTC CASSPGTGDYGYTF
- TRBJ2-2 - TRBV30 TGTGCCTGGAATAACGGAGGACCTACCGGGGAGCTGTTTTTT CAWNNGGPTGELFF
- TRBJ2-7 TRBD2 TRBV6-1 TGTGCCAGCAGGAAACCGGGACTAGGAACGTACGAGCAGTACTTC CASRKPGLGTYEQYF
- TRBJ1-5 - TRBV9 TGTGCCAGCAGCGTAGGCGGGGTGCATCAGCCCCAGCATTTT CASSVGGVHQPQHF
- TRBJ2-7 TRBD1 TRBV28 TGTGCCAGCAGTTTCAACCCGGACAGGGGACACGAGCAGTACTTC CASSFNPDRGHEQYF
- TRBJ2-5 TRBD1 TRBV2 TGTGCCAGCGTTCGGGACAGGGGAGGTGAGACCCAGTACTTC CASVRDRGGETQYF
- TRBJ2-7 - TRBV7-7 TGTGCTAGCAGCTTAGGGCGGGACCCCGAGCAGTACTTC CASSLGRDPEQYF
- TRBJ1-4 - TRBV7-7 TGTGCTAGCAGCTTAGCCTCGGGGGGCAATGAAAAACTGTTTTTT CASSLASGGNEKLFF
- TRBJ1-4 TRBD1 TRBV9 TGTGCCAGCAGCACTGGACAGGGGGGTGAAAAACTGTTTTTT CASSTGQGGEKLFF
- TRBJ1-2 TRBD1 TRBV4-1 TGCGCCAGCAGCCAGGGACAGGGATCTTCGGAGGGCTACACCTTC CASSQGQGSSEGYTF
- TRBJ1-5 TRBD1 TRBV19 TGTGCCAGTAGCCCCGGGACAGGGGACAATCAGCCCCAGCATTTT CASSPGTGDNQPQHF
- TRBJ1-2 TRBD1 TRBV7-9 TGTGCCAGCAGCCAAACAGGGGCTGGGTATGGCTACACCTTC CASSQTGAGYGYTF